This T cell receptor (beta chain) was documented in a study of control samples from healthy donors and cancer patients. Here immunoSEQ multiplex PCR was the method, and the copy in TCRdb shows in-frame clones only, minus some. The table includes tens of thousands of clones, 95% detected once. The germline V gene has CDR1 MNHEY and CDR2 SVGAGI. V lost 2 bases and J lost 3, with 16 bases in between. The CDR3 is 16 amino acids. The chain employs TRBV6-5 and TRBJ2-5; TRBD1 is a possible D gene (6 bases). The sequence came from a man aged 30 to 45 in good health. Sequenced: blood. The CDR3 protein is CASSYARGFNKETQYF. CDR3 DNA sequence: TGTGCCAGCAGTTACGCCAGGGGATTCAATAAAGAGACCCAGTACTTC.